A selection of T cell receptor beta chains follows, all from one sample in a study of OX40 agonist ivuxolimab in advanced cancers. Sequenced by immunoSEQ multiplex PCR; TCRdb stores in-frame clones only, minus some. Among 60,000 or so clones listed, 86% were seen once. The sample here was CD4+ or CD8+ T cells sorted from blood, taken in a trial of the OX40 agonist ivuxolimab. All receptors come from an adult with an advanced solid tumor such as melanoma, head and neck, liver or kidney cancer. Both conserved end residues are part of each CDR3. The D gene is left open where the match is weak. Only some rows state a clone size, as once, few, many or a class for expanded clones.

V gene	clone size	J gene	D gene	CDR3 protein	CDR3 DNA
TRBV9	few	TRBJ2-6	TRBD1	CASSPTDRGPSGANVLTF	TGTGCCAGCAGCCCGACGGACAGGGGGCCTTCTGGGGCCAACGTCCTGACTTTC
TRBV6-1	few	TRBJ2-7	.	CASSEGGRNWDEQYF	TGTGCCAGCAGTGAAGGGGGACGAAATTGGGATGAGCAGTACTTC
TRBV6-5	.	TRBJ1-1	.	CASSYSNGVGEAFF	TGTGCCAGCAGTTACTCGAATGGGGTTGGTGAAGCTTTCTTT
TRBV5-5	.	TRBJ1-4	.	CASSLRGVDEKLFF	TGTGCCAGCAGCTTGAGGGGGGTAGATGAAAAACTGTTTTTT
TRBV19	.	TRBJ1-1	.	CASIPGTPNTEAFF	TGTGCCAGTATACCTGGGACACCGAACACTGAAGCTTTCTTT
TRBV5-4	.	TRBJ1-1	.	CASSRQARMNTEAFF	TGTGCCAGCAGCCGACAGGCCCGTATGAACACTGAAGCTTTCTTT
TRBV28	.	TRBJ1-1	.	CASTSRGLREAFF	TGTGCCAGCACCAGCCGGGGCCTGCGGGAAGCTTTCTTT
TRBV7-9	.	TRBJ2-2	.	CASSQQGRGNTGELFF	TGTGCCAGCAGCCAACAGGGGCGGGGGAACACCGGGGAGCTGTTTTTT
TRBV18	.	TRBJ2-3	.	CASSPRTGFTDTQYF	TGTGCCAGCTCACCACGAACAGGGTTCACAGATACGCAGTATTTT
TRBV6-5	.	TRBJ2-7	.	CASSYEGGKGEQYF	TGTGCCAGCAGTTACGAGGGGGGGAAGGGCGAGCAGTACTTC
TRBV27	.	TRBJ1-1	.	CATSRDGGRLTEAFF	TGTGCCACGAGCCGGGACGGAGGAAGATTGACTGAAGCTTTCTTT
TRBV5-1	.	TRBJ1-2	.	CASSLTGSPSNYGYTF	TGCGCCAGCAGCTTAACAGGGTCCCCCTCTAACTATGGCTACACCTTC
TRBV2	.	TRBJ1-2	TRBD1	CASTGQGPNYGYTF	TGTGCCAGCACGGGACAGGGACCCAACTATGGCTACACCTTC
TRBV18	.	TRBJ2-7	TRBD1	CASSRDRVNEQYF	TGTGCCAGCTCCCGCGACAGGGTCAATGAGCAGTACTTC
TRBV18	once	TRBJ1-1	.	CASSPQGRNTEAFF	TGTGCCAGCTCACCTCAGGGGCGGAACACTGAAGCTTTCTTT
TRBV12-5	.	TRBJ2-6	.	CASGWATAGQSRANVLTF	TGTGCTAGTGGTTGGGCCACTGCAGGACAAAGTCGGGCCAACGTCCTGACTTTC